The TCR beta chain described here comes from a study of shared clonotypes between healthy human individuals. Study-level background: The cohort comprised a couple of women and a few men. Their ages spanned 18 to 49 years. Per donor, CD8 memory used one plate, CD8 naive used two, CD4 memory used three and CD4 naive used three.

TCRdb's copy holds only in-frame clones and misses some; the assay was immunoSEQ multiplex PCR. Among 2 million to 2.5 million clones listed, under 97% were seen once. V lost 5 bases to trimming and J lost 5 bases, with 10 bases between them. In germline, CDR1 is SGHAT, CDR2 FQNNGV. The CDR3 is made up of 14 amino acids. The chain recombines TRBV11-2 with TRBJ1-6, with a tentative D call TRBD1 (5 bases). The TCR originated in a young man in good health. The sample consisted of naive CD4+ T cells sorted from blood. As for subset: CD45RA+ positively selected. CDR3 bases: TGTGCCAGCAGCCCCGGGACCAATAATTCACCCCTCCACTTT. Translating it yields CASSPGTNNSPLHF.